This T cell receptor beta chain was sequenced in a study of blood T cell repertoires in COVID-19. Across the study: Acute and convalescent COVID-19 samples came from the United States, Italy and Spain. Sample material is recorded as cDNA or gDNA derived from T cells, B-cell-depleted T cells, or PBMCs.

In the source study's methods: Amplified reference gene primers provided the basis for estimating nucleated cell counts. The protocol was immunoSEQ multiplex PCR, while the TCRdb copy is restricted to in-frame clones and leaves out a portion. V, J and clone size were drawn from that table, and D and trimming were deduced from the DNA. There are about 330,000 clones in the sample; almost 85% occur only once, and approximately 7.5% lies in the top ten. CDR1 SGHTA and CDR2 FQGTGA come from the germline V gene. J was trimmed by 6 bases and V by 0 bases; bases with no gene match: 9. CDR3 length equals 17 residues.

The chain carries TRBV7-3 and TRBJ2-1, with 9 bases identical to TRBD1. The receptor was derived from a human donor in a cohort sampled during active COVID-19. The sequencing sample was made of peripheral blood. The DNA of the CDR3 is TGTGCCAGCAGCTTAACAGTAGGCAGGACAGGGGTCAATGAGCAGTTCTTC. Encoded protein: CASSLTVGRTGVNEQFF.